This TCR beta chain was sequenced in a study of blood T cell repertoires in COVID-19. Study context: In each case, the material was cDNA or gDNA derived from T cells, B-cell-depleted T cells, or PBMCs.

This clone has just a few counts. Some clones are missing from TCRdb's copy, which holds only in-frame ones; the method was immunoSEQ multiplex PCR. The sample has about 400,000 clones; approximately 89% are singletons. Participants were aged roughly 18 to 90 years from approximately 24 US areas. Recovered status in Cohort 3 required two negative PCRs, clearance, or symptom resolution. The receptor was isolated from a woman aged 25 to 39 who had recovered from COVID-19. Specimen: PBMCs or T cells enriched from blood (not recorded which).

CDR3 loop: CASSFAGGPYSNQPQHF. The CDR3 DNA sequence: TGTGCCAGCAGCTTCGCGGGAGGACCTTATAGCAATCAGCCCCAGCATTTT. V gene TRBV7-9 combines with J gene TRBJ1-5; D is uncertain. The CDR3 length is 17 residues. Germline loops: CDR1 SEHNR, CDR2 FQNEAQ (reference sequence). Deletions cut 3 bases from V and 0 bases from J, with 15 bases between.